Following are 23 T cell receptor beta chains from one sample sequenced in a study of response to subunit inactivated influenza vaccine (dated by TCRdb to the late 2010s). Receptor amplification or capture employed RT-PCR. TCRdb shows the sequencer as Illumina HiSeq 2500. TCRdb trimmed public reads at Q25 via fastp, called clones via MiXCR and kept in-frame beta chains. Each record represents a unique CDR3 protein, reported with the most common genes and DNA among its rows. Counted in this sample were about 830,000 distinct CDR3 sequences; around 20% of them appeared once. 11% of the sample lies in the top ten. Material: PBMCs from blood, obtained 5 days after vaccination. The receptors come from a man aged 50 or older who received an inactivated influenza vaccine. Donor details come from another sample of the same person, matched by shared clones.

This clonotype was counted only a few times. This chain links TRBV6-4 with TRBJ2-2, with 10 bases that match TRBD2. The CDR3 extends over 16 amino acids. Germline V lookup: CDR1 MRHNA, CDR2 SNTAGT. Trimming removed 5 bases from V and 4 bases from J; junction bases left unmatched: 7. The CDR3 nucleotides read TGTGCCAGCAGTTCTAGCGGGAGAAGCATCACCGGGGAGCTGTTTTTT. This encodes CASSSSGRSITGELFF.

This chain links TRBV7-2 with TRBJ2-2; 11 bases align to TRBD2. The CDR3 has 15 residues. J was trimmed by 5 bases and V by 6 bases; bases with no gene match: 5. CDR1 and CDR2 (germline): SGHTA, FQGNSA. This CDR3 is CASSVAGGPTGELFF. For the CDR3, the DNA is TGTGCCAGCAGTGTAGCGGGAGGGCCAACCGGGGAGCTGTTTTTT.

The table lists this clonotype with a few counts. The chain has TRBV12-3 or TRBV12-4 and TRBJ2-5, with TRBD2 matching 14 bases. The CDR3 extends over 15 amino acids. V gave up 7 bases and J gave up 7 bases; unmatched junction bases: 8. CDR3 loop: CASIKGLAGARTQYF. DNA for the CDR3: TGTGCCAGCATCAAGGGACTAGCGGGGGCCCGGACCCAGTACTTC.

CDR3 DNA sequence: TGTGCCAGCAGTTTCGGAGGGGCAGCGAACACTGAAGCTTTCTTT. It translates to CASSFGGAANTEAFF. The V and J genes are TRBV12-3 or TRBV12-4 and TRBJ1-1, with TRBD1 as a possible D gene (5 bases). The CDR3 consists of 15 residues. V lost 3 bases and J 1 base, leaving 12 bases between the germline ends.

This clonotype was detected ten times or more. As DNA, the CDR3 is TGTGCCAGTAAACTAGGGCCGAACAATGAGCAGTTCTTC. Protein product: CASKLGPNNEQFF. The chain has TRBV7-2 and TRBJ2-1; maybe TRBD2 (5 bases). Trimming removed 9 bases from V and 5 bases from J, with 14 bases in between. Germline V gene sequence: CDR1 SGHTA, CDR2 FQGNSA. This CDR3 is built from 13 residues.

This clonotype was recorded a few times. This chain uses TRBV5-1 with TRBJ2-1, with a tentative D call TRBD2 (5 bases). CDR1 is SGHRS and CDR2 is YFSETQ in the germline V gene. V was clipped by 4 bases and J by 6 bases, with 17 bases between them. This CDR3 contains 15 residues. The CDR3 loop reads CASSPGGLAGNEQFF. The CDR3 bases are TGCGCCAGCAGCCCCGGAGGTCTCGCTGGCAATGAGCAGTTCTTC. Combining the CDR3 with reference TRBV5-1 and TRBJ2-1 gives the whole variable domain KAGVTQTPRYLIKTRGQQVTLSCSPISGHRSVSWYQQTPGQGLQFLFEYFSETQRNKGNFPGRFSGRQFSNSRSEMNVSTLELGDSALYLCASSPGGLAGNEQFFGPGTRLTVL.

This clonotype was recorded a few times. The chain carries TRBV12-3 or TRBV12-4 and TRBJ1-2, with D uncertain. The CDR3 covers 12 residues. V lost 2 bases to trimming and J lost 1 base, with 2 bases between them. CDR3 DNA sequence: TGTGCCAGCAGTTTACATAACTATGGCTACACCTTC. Its translation: CASSLHNYGYTF.

A few counts support this clonotype. The chain employs TRBV24-1 and TRBJ2-5, with TRBD2 matching 12 bases. CDR3 length: 16 residues. CDR1 and CDR2 from the germline V gene are KGHDR and SFDVKD. V shed 4 bases and J 2 bases; nucleotides not matched to a gene: 4. CDR3 residues: CATSDWTSGVQETQYF. As DNA, the CDR3 is TGTGCCACCAGTGACTGGACTAGCGGGGTTCAAGAGACCCAGTACTTC.

This clonotype was recorded a few times. The chain employs TRBV29-1 and TRBJ1-2; a possible D gene is TRBD1 (5 bases). V was cut by 8 bases and J by 8 bases, with 21 bases left in between. CDR1 and CDR2 (germline): SQVTM, ANQGSEA. The CDR3 covers 13 residues. CDR3 nucleotides: TGCAGCACCACATCGTTCGGGACTCAAGGCTACACCTTC. Protein product: CSTTSFGTQGYTF.

Only a few counts were recorded for this clonotype. V gene TRBV29-1 combines with J gene TRBJ2-5, with TRBD2 matching 7 bases. The V segment lost 7 bases and the J segment 4 bases; nucleotides outside the gene matches: 9. The CDR3 loop spans 13 amino acids. The germline CDR1 and CDR2 sequences are SQVTM and ANQGSEA. The CDR3 nucleotides are TGCAGCGCTCCGATCCTAGCGGCAGAGACCCAGTACTTC. Translating gives CSAPILAAETQYF.

As regards this clonotype: A read error may account for a junction end that differs from germline. The chain links TRBV9 to TRBJ2-1; unclear D gene. From germline, CDR1 is SGDLS and CDR2 YYNGEE. The CDR3 sequence is 14 residues long. CDR3 region: CASCVATGYNEQFF. CDR3 nucleotide sequence: TGTGCCAGCTGCGTAGCTACCGGTTACAATGAGCAGTTCTTC. Supplemented by reference TRBV9 and TRBJ2-1, the full variable domain reads DSGVTQTPKHLITATGQRVTLRCSPRSGDLSVYWYQQSLDQGLQFLIQYYNGEERAKGNILERFSAQQFPDLHSELNLSSLELGDSALYFCASCVATGYNEQFFGPGTRLTVL.

This sequence joins TRBV7-2 and TRBJ2-3; a possible D gene is TRBD1 (6 bases). In germline, CDR1 is SGHTA, CDR2 FQGNSA. The length of the CDR3 is 17 residues. Trimming cost V 5 bases and J 1 base, with 19 bases left between them. CDR3 sequence (DNA): TGTGCCAGCAGCGAAGGGGGTCCCAGGTCTGGCACAGATACGCAGTATTTT. Translated: CASSEGGPRSGTDTQYF.

The J gene is TRBJ2-1, the V gene TRBV28, with 8 bases identical to TRBD2. The CDR3 runs 12 residues. Germline V lookup: CDR1 MDHEN, CDR2 SYDVKM. The V segment lost 3 bases and the J segment 12 bases; nucleotides outside the gene matches: 4. The CDR3 spells CASSLAGGTQFF. The CDR3 DNA sequence: TGTGCCAGCAGTTTGGCGGGAGGCACGCAGTTCTTC.

This chain links TRBV23-1 with TRBJ2-1, with TRBD2 matching over 12 bases. TRBV23-1 is sorted into the ORF group, with uncertain function. The V gene end was trimmed by 1 base and the J gene end by 7 bases; junction bases not matched to a gene: 11. This CDR3 region has 18 residues. CDR3 DNA: TGCGCCAGCAGTCAATTTGGCGGGCTAGCGGGAGGGGGAAATGAGCAGTTCTTC. Translated, it gives CASSQFGGLAGGGNEQFF.

There are a few counts of this clonotype. The gene calls are TRBV5-5 and TRBJ2-5, with 7 positions matching TRBD1. Trimming took 3 bases from V and 2 from J; bases not matched to a gene: 7. The CDR3 is made up of 15 amino acids. In germline, CDR1 is SGHKS, CDR2 YYEKEE (reference sequence). CDR3 sequence reads: CASSSTGTAQETQYF. The CDR3 DNA is TGTGCCAGCAGCTCGACCGGGACAGCTCAAGAGACCCAGTACTTC.

The chain has TRBV5-1 and TRBJ1-1, with 7 bases that match TRBD1. The germline CDR1 and CDR2 sequences are SGHRS and YFSETQ. The CDR3 length is 13 residues. The V gene end was trimmed by 9 bases and the J gene end by 0 bases; junction bases not matched to a gene: 5. The CDR3 sequence: CATRGGMNTEAFF. In DNA, the CDR3 is TGCGCCACCCGAGGGGGCATGAACACTGAAGCTTTCTTT.

The chain recombines TRBV2 with TRBJ2-1, with a weak D call TRBD1 (6 bases). Germline V lookup: CDR1 SNHLY, CDR2 FYNNEI. The CDR3 extends over 13 amino acids. V lost 5 bases to trimming and J lost 4 bases, with 9 bases between them. CDR3 in DNA: TGTGCCAGCAGTAAGGGGGTGTACAATGAGCAGTTCTTC. Translated, it gives CASSKGVYNEQFF.

This clonotype came up a few times. V and J are TRBV6-5 and TRBJ2-1, with D perhaps matching TRBD2 (7 bases). The germline CDR1 and CDR2 sequences are MNHEY and SVGAGI. The V gene lost 2 bases and the J gene lost 7 bases, with 12 bases spanning the gap. The CDR3 sequence is 14 residues long. The CDR3 sequence is CASSYRGAWNEQFF. CDR3 DNA sequence: TGTGCCAGCAGTTACCGGGGGGCCTGGAATGAGCAGTTCTTC.

This clonotype was seen a few times. V gene TRBV5-5 combines with J gene TRBJ2-3; D not resolved. Germline CDR1 SGHKS, CDR2 YYEKEE (reference sequence). The CDR3 runs to 18 residues. V lost 1 base to trimming and J lost 2 bases, with 20 bases between them. CDR3 bases: TGTGCCAGCAGCTTGATTCTGACGAGTTTGACGGACACAGATACGCAGTATTTT. This sequence encodes CASSLILTSLTDTDTQYF.

This clonotype was seen a handful of times. The genes are TRBV20-1 and TRBJ2-5; TRBD2 matches at 9 bases. Germline V gene sequence: CDR1 DFQATT, CDR2 SNEGSKA (reference sequence). V was pared by 1 base and J by 4 bases, with 4 bases of the junction left unmatched. The CDR3 covers 14 residues. DNA for the CDR3: TGCAGTGCTAGAGGTAGCGGGAGACCAGAGACCCAGTACTTC. Protein: CSARGSGRPETQYF.

The rearrangement joins TRBV6-1 to TRBJ2-1, with 9 bases fitting TRBD2. The CDR3 covers 15 residues. Germline trimming cut 11 bases from V and 6 bases from J; bases unmatched to any gene: 14. Germline CDR1 reads MNHNS; CDR2 reads SASEGT. This CDR3 reads CASAIARGGPNEQFF. CDR3 nucleotide sequence: TGTGCCTCAGCCATTGCGCGGGGGGGCCCCAATGAGCAGTTCTTC.

V usage is TRBV12-3 or TRBV12-4 and J usage is TRBJ2-1; no reliable D call. This CDR3 has 13 residues. Trimming shortened V by 5 bases and J by 5 bases, and 10 bases separated the two germline ends. CDR3 sequence reads: CASSPRSDNEQFF. In DNA, the CDR3 is TGTGCCAGCAGTCCCCGATCCGACAATGAGCAGTTCTTC.

This clonotype was found a few times. The CDR3 region is CASSLALAGGPQETQYF. DNA for the CDR3: TGCGCCAGCAGCTTGGCCCTAGCGGGGGGACCTCAAGAGACCCAGTACTTC. The rearrangement uses TRBV5-1 and TRBJ2-5; 11 nucleotides line up with TRBD2. The CDR3 is 17 amino acids. With V trimmed by 0 bases and J by 2 bases, 6 bases remained unmatched. The germline CDR1 and CDR2 sequences are SGHRS and YFSETQ.